The present T cell receptor (beta chain) was sequenced within a study of CD8+ T cells in alopecia areata. On the study more broadly: Tofacitinib continued for 6 to 18 months and was then withheld for 6 months.

Points on this clone: What it recognizes is unknown. This same CDR3 is encoded by further DNA sequences in the sample.

Per germline, CDR1 GTSNPN and CDR2 SVGIG (reference sequence). The CDR3 covers 13 residues. V lost 0 bases to trimming and J lost 1 base, with 6 bases between them. The study, taken as a whole, reports: Mouse data revealed clearer TCR sharing than patient data did, a gap possibly tied to HLA.

cDNA reverse transcribed from extracted RNA served as the sequencing template. Libraries were prepared by immunoSEQ multiplex PCR; TCRdb keeps only in-frame clonotypes and omits some of them. The data hold 110,000 or so clones, with approximately 51% observed a single time. Treatment described: oral pan-JAK inhibitor, 5-10 mg twice daily. From alopecia areata patients, lesional scalp punch biopsies and peripheral blood were collected. Sample: CD4+ T cells sorted from blood, taken at week 24, from a patient treated with tofacitinib. This TCR derives from a human donor with alopecia areata. The chain uses TRBV30 and TRBJ1-1; no clear D. CDR3 sequence (DNA): TGTGCCTGGAGTGTTGGGCGGAACACTGAAGCTTTCTTT. Translated: CAWSVGRNTEAFF. Full variable domain (outside the CDR3, taken from reference TRBV30 and TRBJ1-1): SQTIHQWPATLVQPVGSPLSLECTVEGTSNPNLYWYRQAAGRGLQLLFYSVGIGQISSEVPQNLSASRPQDRQFILSSKKLLLSDSGFYLCAWSVGRNTEAFFGQGTRLTVV.